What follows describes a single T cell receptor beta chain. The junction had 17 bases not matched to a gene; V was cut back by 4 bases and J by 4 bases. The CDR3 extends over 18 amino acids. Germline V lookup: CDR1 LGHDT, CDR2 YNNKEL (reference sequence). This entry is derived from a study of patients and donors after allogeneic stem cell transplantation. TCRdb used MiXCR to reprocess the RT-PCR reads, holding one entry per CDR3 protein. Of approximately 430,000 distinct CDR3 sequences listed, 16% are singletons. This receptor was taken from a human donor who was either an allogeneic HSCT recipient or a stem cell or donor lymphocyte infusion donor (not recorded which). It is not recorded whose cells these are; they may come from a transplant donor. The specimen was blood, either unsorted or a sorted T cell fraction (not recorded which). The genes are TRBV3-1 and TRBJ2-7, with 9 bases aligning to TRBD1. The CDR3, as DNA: TGTGCCAGCAGCCCCGGGACAGGGCGATGGCTAGGAGCGTACGAGCAGTACTTC. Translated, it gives CASSPGTGRWLGAYEQYF.